This is a list of T cell receptor beta chains from one sample in a study of T cells in Graves' hyperthyroidism and ophthalmopathy. Each CDR3 protein is one row after TCRdb ran MiXCR on the multiplex PCR reads. The sample includes roughly 570,000 distinct CDR3 sequences, just over 45% of them seen just once. The sample comprised peripheral blood or thyroid tissue (not recorded which). The receptors here all came from an adult woman with Graves' disease, either hyperthyroidism or ophthalmopathy (not recorded which). Both conserved end residues are part of each CDR3. Fields, in order: V gene, J gene, clone size, D gene, CDR3 DNA, CDR3 protein. The D gene is left open where the match is weak. Clone size appears in some rows only: once, few, many, or a class for an expanded clone.

TRBV24-1	TRBJ1-2	many	.	TGTGCCACCAGTGATTTAAGTACCGGGGGCTACACCTTC	CATSDLSTGGYTF
TRBV7-2	TRBJ1-2	many	.	TGTGCCAGCAGCTCAACGACAGAGATGGGCTACACCTTC	CASSSTTEMGYTF
TRBV28	TRBJ1-1	few	.	TGTGCCAGCAGTTTTAGTGGAGCGAACACTGAAGCTTTCTTT	CASSFSGANTEAFF
TRBV13	TRBJ2-2	.	.	TGCGCCAGCAGCCAACAAGATTTAATTGCGAACACCGGGGAGCTGTTTTTT	CASSQQDLIANTGELFF
TRBV9	TRBJ2-5	many	.	TGTGCCAGCAGCGTAGGTTTGGGAATCCAAGAGACCCAGTACTTC	CASSVGLGIQETQYF
TRBV14	TRBJ2-3	.	.	TGTGCCAGCAGTGACCGTGGGAGGTTGGCAGATACGCAGTATTTT	CASSDRGRLADTQYF
TRBV19	TRBJ2-4	few	.	TGTGCCAGTAGTAGGGGGGCCTATTCGAAAAACATTCAGTACTTC	CASSRGAYSKNIQYF
TRBV29-1	TRBJ1-2	.	TRBD1	TGCAGCGTTGACACGGGGACAGACTATGGCTACACCTTC	CSVDTGTDYGYTF
TRBV2	TRBJ1-1	.	TRBD1	TGTGCCAGCCTACGGACAGGGGGCAGGACTGAAGCTTTCTTT	CASLRTGGRTEAFF
TRBV5-1	TRBJ2-7	.	.	TGCGCCAGCAGGCTGAGCGGTTTGAACACCGGGGAGCTGTACTTC	CASRLSGLNTGELYF
TRBV2	TRBJ2-2	.	TRBD1	TGTGCCAGCAGGGGGACAGGAGGGGGGGAGCTGTTTTTT	CASRGTGGGELFF
TRBV12-3/TRBV12-4	TRBJ1-1	once	.	TGTGCCAGCAGGGTGGACAGCAAGAACACTGAAGCTTTCTTT	CASRVDSKNTEAFF
TRBV6-4	TRBJ1-1	.	.	TGTGCCAGCCTCCAAGACCCGAACACTGAAGCTTTCTTT	CASLQDPNTEAFF
TRBV10-3	TRBJ1-6	.	.	TGTGCCATCAGTGAGTGCTGTGGAGGACGGGCCAATTCACCCCTCCACTTT	CAISECCGGRANSPLHF
TRBV7-9	TRBJ1-5	once	TRBD1	TGTGCCAGCAGCTTGAACCCCGGGACAGGGGGCGATCAGCCCCAGCATTTT	CASSLNPGTGGDQPQHF
TRBV12-3/TRBV12-4	TRBJ2-3	once	.	TGTGCTAGTGGTTTTGGAGATACGCAGTATTTT	CASGFGDTQYF
TRBV20-1	TRBJ1-5	many	.	TGCAGTGCTAGTAACTCAGGGCGCAATCAGCCCCAGCATTTT	CSASNSGRNQPQHF
TRBV30	TRBJ1-5	few	.	TGTGCCTGGAGTGTTTTAAAGGGGGGCAATCAGCCCCAGCATTTT	CAWSVLKGGNQPQHF
TRBV5-1	TRBJ2-1	.	TRBD1	TGCGCCAGCAGCCCGACAGGGCAGGATGAGCAGTTCTTC	CASSPTGQDEQFF
TRBV4-1	TRBJ1-1	many	TRBD1	TGCGCCAGCAGCCATACTGGGACAGGGGAAGCTTTCTTT	CASSHTGTGEAFF
TRBV7-9	TRBJ2-7	once	.	TGTGCCAGCAGCGACGACGGGACTCGGATGGTCGAGCAGTACTTC	CASSDDGTRMVEQYF
TRBV19	TRBJ2-2	many	TRBD2	TGTGCCAGTAGTATAGTAGGGACTAGACCGACCGGGGAGCTGTTTTTT	CASSIVGTRPTGELFF
TRBV6-1	TRBJ2-7	.	.	TGTGCCAGCAGTCCTAAAGCAGTGGGGGAGCAGTACTTC	CASSPKAVGEQYF
TRBV10-3	TRBJ2-5	.	TRBD1	TGTGCCATCAGTTCAGGGGGCGAGACCCAGTACTTC	CAISSGGETQYF
TRBV7-9	TRBJ2-2	.	.	TGTGCCAGCAGCGTAGGGGGGCAAATGAACACCGGGGAGCTGTTTTTT	CASSVGGQMNTGELFF
TRBV29-1	TRBJ1-5	.	TRBD1	TGCAGCGTTGTCCGGCAGGGGGGAAGTAGCCAGCCCCAGCATTTT	CSVVRQGGSSQPQHF
TRBV4-1	TRBJ2-3	.	TRBD2	TGCGCCAGCAGCCAATATCAGGGGTTGACTAGCGGCGCAGATACGCAGTATTTT	CASSQYQGLTSGADTQYF
TRBV25-1	TRBJ1-3	.	.	TGTGCCAGCAGTGGATACGGGTCAGCGTCCGGAAACACCATATATTTT	CASSGYGSASGNTIYF
TRBV19	TRBJ1-1	.	.	TGTGCCAGCGGGACACCGAGTGCTGCTTTCTTT	CASGTPSAAFF
TRBV4-1	TRBJ2-7	few	.	TGCGCCAGCAGCCAGGCTGGTCAGGCAGCCTTCTACGAGCAGTACTTC	CASSQAGQAAFYEQYF
TRBV5-5	TRBJ2-2	.	TRBD2	TGTGCCAGCAGCGGGAGGGCCGGCACCGGGGAGCTGTTTTTT	CASSGRAGTGELFF
TRBV19	TRBJ2-7	.	.	TGTGCCAGTTCGCATATGGCCGAATGGGAGCAGTACTTC	CASSHMAEWEQYF
TRBV7-9	TRBJ1-2	.	.	TGTGCCAGCAGCCTCCAGAGGAGAGGGGAGCTGTCCTATGGCTACACCTTC	CASSLQRRGELSYGYTF
TRBV7-9	TRBJ1-5	many	.	TGTGCCAGCAGCTTAGGTCGGGTAGGGCAGAATAGCAATCAGCCCCAGCATTTT	CASSLGRVGQNSNQPQHF
TRBV10-2	TRBJ2-7	.	.	TGCGCCAGCAGTGAACGGGAATACGAGCAGTACTTC	CASSEREYEQYF
TRBV30	TRBJ2-7	.	TRBD1	TGTGCCTGGAGTCCCGGACAGGGAGACGAGCAGTACTTC	CAWSPGQGDEQYF
TRBV10-1	TRBJ2-3	.	.	TGCGCCAGCAGTGAGTCACTAGCCCAGGCCACAGATACGCAGTATTTT	CASSESLAQATDTQYF
TRBV29-1	TRBJ1-6	.	TRBD1	TGCAGCACGGCCGGGACAGTAAATTCACCCCTCCACTTT	CSTAGTVNSPLHF
TRBV7-9	TRBJ2-3	.	.	TGTGCCAGCAGCTCGGGACACCGCACAGATACGCAGTATTTT	CASSSGHRTDTQYF
TRBV10-3	TRBJ2-5	few	.	TGTGCCATCAGTGGGCGGGCCCAAGAGACCCAGTACTTC	CAISGRAQETQYF
TRBV9	TRBJ1-2	.	.	TGTGCCAGCAGCGAAACAGGGAGGAATGGCCACACCTTC	CASSETGRNGHTF
TRBV20-1	TRBJ1-4	many	TRBD1	TGCAGTGCCCTCGGGACAGGGGGCCGAGAAAAACTGTTTTTT	CSALGTGGREKLFF
TRBV20-1	TRBJ2-7	many	.	TGCAGTGGCCAGGGGCTTGCCCTCTCCTACGAGCAGTACTTC	CSGQGLALSYEQYF
TRBV4-3	TRBJ2-2	.	TRBD1	TGCGCCAGCAGCCAAGTCAACAGGGGAACCGGGGAGCTGTTTTTT	CASSQVNRGTGELFF
TRBV7-2	TRBJ2-2	.	TRBD2	TGTGCCAGCAGCCAAGATACAGCGGGGGGGGGCGGGGAGCTGTTTTTT	CASSQDTAGGGGELFF
TRBV30	TRBJ2-7	.	TRBD2	TGTGCCTGGAGTGTAACTAGCGATCATGAGCAGTACTTC	CAWSVTSDHEQYF
TRBV20-1	TRBJ2-5	many	TRBD2	TGCAGCGCAAACCTACTAGCGGGCCAAGAGACCCAGTACTTC	CSANLLAGQETQYF
TRBV24-1	TRBJ2-2	.	.	TGTGCCACCAGTCCCGGACCCCCTGCCGGGGAGCTGTTTTTT	CATSPGPPAGELFF
TRBV5-1	TRBJ2-3	.	TRBD1	TGCGCCAGCAGCAAAGGAGGGACAGGGCCACAAGATACGCAGTATTTT	CASSKGGTGPQDTQYF
TRBV19	TRBJ1-2	once	.	TGTGCCAGTGACAGGTTGGGCTATGGCTACACCTTC	CASDRLGYGYTF
TRBV20-1	TRBJ2-2	many	.	TGCAGTGCCAGACCTCTAACAAACACCGGGGAGCTGTTTTTT	CSARPLTNTGELFF